This record covers a single TCR beta chain. Germline CDR1 is MDHEN and CDR2 is SYDVKM. With 5 bases clipped from V and 4 bases from J, the junction kept 7 bases outside the gene matches. The CDR3 length is 14 residues. In the original analysis: Amplifying reference gene primers gave estimates of nucleated cell counts. Clones were sequenced by immunoSEQ multiplex PCR, and TCRdb holds only the in-frame ones, with some missing. That table gives V, J and clone size, and the DNA gave D and trimming. Counted here are approximately 45,000 clones, about 90% occurring once; the ten biggest clones make up less than 5.5%. The data are from a study of blood T cell repertoires in COVID-19. Overall study: The study drew acute and convalescent COVID-19 samples from the United States, Italy and Spain. T cells, B-cell-depleted T cells, or PBMCs provided the cDNA or gDNA that served as material.

The sample was peripheral blood. The receptor was derived from a human donor in a cohort sampled during active COVID-19. The chain joins TRBV28 to TRBJ1-1; 7 bases are shared with TRBD1. CDR3 region: CASSLPTGITEAFF. The CDR3 coding sequence is TGTGCCAGCAGTCTCCCGACAGGGATCACTGAAGCTTTCTTT.